The sequence of this T cell receptor (beta chain) was determined in a study of T cell repertoires in cytomegalovirus infection. Overall study context: In public TCR beta signatures, there were indications of both CMV infection and matching HLA type.

This clonotype showed up just a few times. What it binds is not known. TCRdb re-derived calls from the reads in MiXCR, one entry per CDR3 protein. The table lists 200,000 to 300,000 distinct CDR3 sequences, roughly 12% of them singletons. CDR3 length equals 15 residues. CDR1 SNHLY and CDR2 FYNNEI come from the germline V gene. V lost 2 bases and J 1 base, leaving 9 bases between the germline ends. Study-level findings and limits: Summed frequency of shared TCR beta families picked out CMV carriers who also had the relevant HLA. HLA-C-restricted, CMV-specific TCR beta clonotypes were dominant ex vivo.

This clonotype originated in a human donor in good health (CMV status not recorded). Some clones in this sample may be carry-over from other donors' samples. This chain connects TRBV2 to TRBJ1-5; D is perhaps TRBD1 (5 bases). Sequencing was carried out using PBMCs. CDR3 loop: CASSENGGSNQPQHF. In DNA, the CDR3 is TGTGCCAGCAGTGAAAACGGGGGGAGCAATCAGCCCCAGCATTTT.